A single sample gave rise to the 15 T cell receptor beta chains below, sequenced in a study of CXCR3-negative and CXCR3-positive naive CD8 T cells. UMI-labeled 5' RACE TRB cDNA libraries were prepared from the cells. Following a re-call of the 5' RACE reads, TCRdb has one entry per CDR3 protein and lacks DNA. This sample's table has fewer than 10,000 distinct CDR3 sequences. Sequencing was done on a sample of naive CXCR3- CD8+ T cells from blood. Noted subset: CD45RO-CCR7+CD27+CD95- naive CD8+ T cells lacking CXCR3 (TNR3-). The receptor set was obtained from a human donor in good health. Some clones in this sample may be carry-over from other donors' samples.

This clonotype is identified as medium-sized from frequency. V is TRBV7-2 and J is TRBJ2-5; absent DNA, TCRdb's TRBD1 call cannot be checked. Germline V CDR1 and CDR2: SGHTA, FQGNSA. The CDR3 totals 16 residues. The CDR3 spells CASSLAGTGVSETQYF.

The chain links TRBV29-1 to TRBJ2-2. The CDR3 length is 14 residues. CDR1 SQVTM and CDR2 ANQGSEA come from the germline V gene. CDR3 sequence reads: CSAERLANTGELFF.

The chain has TRBV13 and TRBJ2-3; the D gene TCRdb calls, TRBD2, cannot be checked with no DNA. Germline CDR1 PRHDT, CDR2 FYEKMQ (reference sequence). CDR3 length: 16 amino acids. CDR3 sequence: CASSFRSGEYTDTQYF.

The chain links TRBV3-1 to TRBJ2-1; TCRdb's D call, TRBD2, is unchecked because there is no DNA. The CDR3 has 15 amino acids. From germline, CDR1 is LGHDT and CDR2 YNNKEL (reference sequence). The CDR3 sequence: CASSQVLAGTNEQFF.

J is TRBJ2-1 and V is TRBV5-1; there is no DNA to check the TCRdb D call of TRBD2. CDR1 SGHRS and CDR2 YFSETQ come from the germline V gene. The CDR3 totals 16 residues. The CDR3 reads CASSAGLAGDPFEQFF. Together with reference TRBV5-1 and TRBJ2-1, the CDR3 gives the full variable domain: KAGVTQTPRYLIKTRGQQVTLSCSPISGHRSVSWYQQTPGQGLQFLFEYFSETQRNKGNFPGRFSGRQFSNSRSEMNVSTLELGDSALYLCASSAGLAGDPFEQFFGPGTRLTVL.

This clonotype is medium-sized by frequency. The gene calls are TRBV20-1 and TRBJ1-1. The germline V gene encodes CDR1 DFQATT and CDR2 SNEGSKA (reference sequence). The CDR3 has 15 residues. This chain's CDR3 is CSGTNRGEWGTEAFF.

The rearrangement joins TRBV28 to TRBJ2-1; as DNA is missing, the TRBD2 call by TCRdb cannot be tested. The CDR3 has 13 amino acids. The V gene's germline CDR1 is MDHEN and CDR2 SYDVKM. CDR3 residues: CASGLAGFDEQFF.

In terms of frequency, this clonotype is medium-sized. This chain connects TRBV4-1 to TRBJ1-3. This CDR3 has 16 amino acids. Germline V gives CDR1 MGHRA, CDR2 YSYEKL. Here the CDR3 reads CASSHHTGTSGNTIYF.

The V call is TRBV29-1, the J call TRBJ2-7. CDR1 SQVTM and CDR2 ANQGSEA come from the germline V gene. This CDR3 region has 12 residues. The CDR3 reads CSVEDSSYEQYF.

Considering frequency, this clonotype is medium-sized. The V gene is TRBV13, the J gene TRBJ1-1. Germline V lookup: CDR1 PRHDT, CDR2 FYEKMQ (reference sequence). The CDR3 totals 15 residues. CDR3 protein: CASSLGGSGNTEAFF.

The chain combines TRBV14 with TRBJ2-7. Germline V gene data show CDR1 as SGHDN and CDR2 as FVKESK. The CDR3 has 14 residues. CDR3: CASSPLGSFYEQYF.

This rearrangement joins TRBV19 to TRBJ1-1; TCRdb designates TRBD1, a call that cannot be tested without DNA. The CDR3 length is 13 residues. The germline CDR1 and CDR2 sequences are LNHDA and SQIVND (reference sequence). CDR3 in amino acids: CASSQGQYTEAFF.

Measured by frequency, this clonotype is medium-sized. The rearrangement links TRBV11-3 to TRBJ2-1; TCRdb's D gene call, TRBD1, goes unchecked for lack of DNA. This CDR3 region has 16 residues. The germline V gene has CDR1 SGHNT and CDR2 YENEEA. The chain's CDR3 is CASSSRDGRSYNEQFF.

The gene calls are TRBV5-4 and TRBJ2-2. There are 12 residues in the CDR3. Germline V lookup: CDR1 SGHNT, CDR2 YYREEE (reference sequence). CDR3 residues: CASSPNTGELFF.

The gene calls are TRBV4-1 and TRBJ2-3; lacking DNA, the TRBD1 call made by TCRdb goes unchecked. Germline V gene lookup returns CDR1 MGHRA and CDR2 YSYEKL. This CDR3 is built from 17 residues. The CDR3 reads CASSQEGPGGYTDTQYF.